This T cell receptor beta chain was recovered during a study of identical twins. Germline lookup yields CDR1 SQVTM and CDR2 ANQGSEA. CDR3 size: 11 residues. Deletions cut 4 bases from V and 6 bases from J, with 7 bases between. Via MiXCR, TCRdb re-called the 5' RACE reads, giving one row per CDR3 protein. Altogether around 370,000 distinct CDR3 sequences are present, roughly 9% being singletons, with the ten largest covering 8.5% to 10%. About this clonotype: Antigen specificity is unknown.

Whole-study results and caveats: Recombination models fit unrelated individuals' TCR alpha sharing but underestimated twins'.

The sequenced material came from naive T cells sorted from blood. The sequence derives from a woman between 50 and 59 years old in good health. The chain carries TRBV29-1 and TRBJ2-1; no firm D call. In DNA, the CDR3 is TGCAGCGTTGGGTTCCCCAATGAGCAGTTCTTC. Protein: CSVGFPNEQFF.